The 6 T cell receptor beta chains listed next were all sequenced from one sample in a study of T cell repertoires in cytomegalovirus infection. TCRdb reanalysed the reads using MiXCR and keeps one entry per CDR3 protein. The sample comprises around 170,000 distinct CDR3 sequences, 14% of which are singletons, and 25% to 30% rests with the top ten. The sequencing sample was made of PBMCs. These receptors originate from a human donor in good health (CMV status not recorded). Some clones in this sample may be carry-over from other donors' samples.

This clonotype has a count of ten or more. The chain employs TRBV7-2 and TRBJ1-5; tentative D call: TRBD1 (5 bases). The CDR3 totals 14 residues. V was clipped by 5 bases and J by 5 bases, with 13 bases between them. CDR1 and CDR2 (germline): SGHTA, FQGNSA. Here the CDR3 reads CASSPPGVHQPQHF. CDR3 coding DNA: TGTGCCAGCAGCCCCCCGGGGGTCCATCAGCCCCAGCATTTT.

This clonotype has just a few counts. The V gene is TRBV15, the J gene TRBJ2-7; perhaps TRBD1 as D (6 bases). With 7 bases removed from V and 5 bases from J, the gap between germline ends came to 21 bases. CDR3 length: 15 residues. Per the germline V gene, CDR1 is LNHNV and CDR2 is YYDKDF (reference sequence). CDR3 DNA: TGTGCCACCAAGCAGGGATCCACAGGGCTGGACGAGCAGTACTTC. Its translation: CATKQGSTGLDEQYF.

Many counts were recorded for this clonotype. The genes are TRBV29-1 and TRBJ2-7; 7 nucleotides line up with TRBD2. V lost 3 bases, J lost 2 bases, and 1 base stayed unmatched. The length of the CDR3 is 12 residues. Germline lookup yields CDR1 SQVTM and CDR2 ANQGSEA. The CDR3 DNA reads TGCAGCGTTGAGGGGGGGGCCTACGAGCAGTACTTC. Residues: CSVEGGAYEQYF.

The sample holds many counts of this clonotype. V and J are TRBV28 and TRBJ2-7, with D perhaps TRBD2 (5 bases). There are 14 residues in the CDR3. Per the germline V gene, CDR1 is MDHEN and CDR2 is SYDVKM. Trimming removed 6 bases at V and 3 bases at J, with 15 bases between. The CDR3 region has the DNA TGTGCCAGCAGAGAGCGTATCCGGGGCTACGAGCAGTACTTC. Translation: CASRERIRGYEQYF.

This clonotype was detected ten times or more. The genes are TRBV28 and TRBJ1-5; TRBD1 aligns across 8 bases. The CDR3 consists of 16 residues. The germline V gene encodes CDR1 MDHEN and CDR2 SYDVKM. Germline trimming cut 6 bases from V and 5 bases from J; bases unmatched to any gene: 12. This chain's CDR3 is CASSRRQGRRDQPQHF. Written as DNA, the CDR3 is TGTGCCAGCAGCCGTAGACAGGGGAGGAGGGATCAGCCCCAGCATTTT.

This clonotype was observed a handful of times. V and J are TRBV9 and TRBJ2-3; 12 nucleotides agree with TRBD1. Germline V CDR1 and CDR2: SGDLS, YYNGEE. V lost 4 bases, J lost 1 base, and 1 base stayed unmatched. CDR3 length equals 15 residues. For the CDR3, the DNA is TGTGCCAGCAGCCGGGACAGGGGGCGCACAGATACGCAGTATTTT. Translation gives CASSRDRGRTDTQYF.